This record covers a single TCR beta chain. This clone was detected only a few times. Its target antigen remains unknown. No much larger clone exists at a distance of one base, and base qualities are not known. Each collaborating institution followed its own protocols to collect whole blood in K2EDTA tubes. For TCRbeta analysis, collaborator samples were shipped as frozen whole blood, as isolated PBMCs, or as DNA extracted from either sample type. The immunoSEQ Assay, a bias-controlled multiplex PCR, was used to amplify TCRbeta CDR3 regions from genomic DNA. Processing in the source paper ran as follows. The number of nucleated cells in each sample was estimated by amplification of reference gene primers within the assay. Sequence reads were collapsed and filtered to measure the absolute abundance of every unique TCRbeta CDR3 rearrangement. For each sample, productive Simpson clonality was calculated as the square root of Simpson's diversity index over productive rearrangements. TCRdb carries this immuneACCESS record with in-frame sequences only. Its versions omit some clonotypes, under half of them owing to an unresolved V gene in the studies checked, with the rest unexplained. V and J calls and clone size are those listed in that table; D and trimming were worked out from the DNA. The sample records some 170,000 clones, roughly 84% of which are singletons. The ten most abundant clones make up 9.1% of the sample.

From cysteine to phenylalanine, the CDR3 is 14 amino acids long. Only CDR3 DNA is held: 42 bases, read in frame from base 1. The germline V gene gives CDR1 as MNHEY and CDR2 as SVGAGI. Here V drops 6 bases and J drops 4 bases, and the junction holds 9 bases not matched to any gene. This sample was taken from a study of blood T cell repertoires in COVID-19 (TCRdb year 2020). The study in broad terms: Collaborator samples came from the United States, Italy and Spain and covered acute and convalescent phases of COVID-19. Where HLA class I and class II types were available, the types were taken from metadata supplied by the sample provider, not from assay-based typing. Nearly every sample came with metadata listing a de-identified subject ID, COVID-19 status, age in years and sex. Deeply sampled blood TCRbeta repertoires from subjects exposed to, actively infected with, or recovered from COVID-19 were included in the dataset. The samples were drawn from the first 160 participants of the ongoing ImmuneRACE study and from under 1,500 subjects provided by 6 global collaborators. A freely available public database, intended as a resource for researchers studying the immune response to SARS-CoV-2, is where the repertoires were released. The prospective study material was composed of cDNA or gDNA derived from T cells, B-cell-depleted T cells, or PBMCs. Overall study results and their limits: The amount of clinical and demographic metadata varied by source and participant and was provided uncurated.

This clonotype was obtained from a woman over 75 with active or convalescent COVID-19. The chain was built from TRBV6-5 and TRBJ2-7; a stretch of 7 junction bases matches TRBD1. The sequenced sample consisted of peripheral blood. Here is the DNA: TGTGCCAGCAGAGTAATCGGGACAGCTTACGAGCAGTACTTC. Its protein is CASRVIGTAYEQYF.